The clone carrying this T cell receptor beta chain is a singleton in its sample. In germline, CDR1 is SGHNT, CDR2 YENEEA. V was trimmed by 1 base and J by 3 bases, leaving 4 bases between them. The CDR3 runs to 14 residues. In the authors' workflow: Amplification of reference gene primers provided the estimated nucleated cell counts. TCRdb keeps only in-frame clones here, not all; method: immunoSEQ multiplex PCR. V and J calls and clone size are given by that table; D and trimming were obtained from the DNA. This sample has 100,000 to 150,000 clones, with over 65% found just once. This record comes from a study of blood T cell repertoires in COVID-19. Study in general: The United States, Italy and Spain were the sources of the acute and convalescent COVID-19 samples. From T cells, B-cell-depleted T cells, or PBMCs came the material, which was cDNA or gDNA.

The chain uses TRBV11-3 and TRBJ2-6, with unresolved D. Sequences were obtained from peripheral blood. This sequence was found in a woman in her seventies with acute or convalescent COVID-19. The CDR3 protein is CASSLVGGANVLTF. The CDR3, as DNA: TGTGCCAGCAGCTTAGTCGGTGGGGCCAACGTCCTGACTTTC. The full variable domain, completed using reference TRBV11-3 and TRBJ2-6, is EAGVVQSPRYKIIEKKQPVAFWCNPISGHNTLYWYLQNLGQGPELLIRYENEEAVDDSQLPKDRFSAERLKGVDSTLKIQPAELGDSAVYLCASSLVGGANVLTFGAGSRLTVL.